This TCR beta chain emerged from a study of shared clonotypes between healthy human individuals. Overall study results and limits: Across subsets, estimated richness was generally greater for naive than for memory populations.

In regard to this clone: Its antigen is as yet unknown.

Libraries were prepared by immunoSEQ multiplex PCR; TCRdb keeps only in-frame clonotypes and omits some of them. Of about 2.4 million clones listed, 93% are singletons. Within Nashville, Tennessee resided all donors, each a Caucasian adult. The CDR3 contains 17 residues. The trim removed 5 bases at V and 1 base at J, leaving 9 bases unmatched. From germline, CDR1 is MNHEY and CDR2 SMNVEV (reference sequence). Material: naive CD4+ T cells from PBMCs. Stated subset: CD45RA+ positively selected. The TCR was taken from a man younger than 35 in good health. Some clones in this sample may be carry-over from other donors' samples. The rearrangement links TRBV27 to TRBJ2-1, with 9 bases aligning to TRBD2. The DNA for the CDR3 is TGTGCCAGCAGTCCCCCTAGCGGGACCCGTTCCTACAATGAGCAGTTCTTC. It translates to CASSPPSGTRSYNEQFF.